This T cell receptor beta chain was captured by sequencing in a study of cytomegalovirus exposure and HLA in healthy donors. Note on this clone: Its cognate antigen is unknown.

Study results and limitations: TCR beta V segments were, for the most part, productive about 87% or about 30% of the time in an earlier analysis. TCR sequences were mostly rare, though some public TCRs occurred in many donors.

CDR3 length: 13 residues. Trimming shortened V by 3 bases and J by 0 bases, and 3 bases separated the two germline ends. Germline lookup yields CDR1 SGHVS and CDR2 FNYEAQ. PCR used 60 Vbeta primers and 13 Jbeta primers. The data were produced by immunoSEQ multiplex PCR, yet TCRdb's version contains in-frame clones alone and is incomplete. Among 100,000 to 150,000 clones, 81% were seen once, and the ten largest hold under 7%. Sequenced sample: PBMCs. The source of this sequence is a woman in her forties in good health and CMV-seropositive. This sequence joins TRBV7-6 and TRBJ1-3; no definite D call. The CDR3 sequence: CASSFNSGNTIYF. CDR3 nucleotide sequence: TGTGCCAGCAGCTTCAACTCTGGAAACACCATATATTTT.